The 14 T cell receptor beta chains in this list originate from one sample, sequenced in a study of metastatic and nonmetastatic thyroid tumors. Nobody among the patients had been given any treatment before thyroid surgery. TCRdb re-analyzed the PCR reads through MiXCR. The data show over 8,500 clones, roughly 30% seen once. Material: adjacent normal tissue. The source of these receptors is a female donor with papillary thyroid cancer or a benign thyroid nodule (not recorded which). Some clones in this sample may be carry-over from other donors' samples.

The CDR3 spells CASRERSTDTQYF. In DNA, the CDR3 is TGTGCCAGCAGAGAGCGGAGCACAGATACGCAGTATTTT. The rearrangement links TRBV11-1 to TRBJ2-3, with D maybe TRBD2 (5 bases). CDR1 and CDR2 (germline): SGHAT, FQDESV (reference sequence). V was cut by 6 bases and J by 0 bases, with 7 bases left in between. The CDR3 runs to 13 residues.

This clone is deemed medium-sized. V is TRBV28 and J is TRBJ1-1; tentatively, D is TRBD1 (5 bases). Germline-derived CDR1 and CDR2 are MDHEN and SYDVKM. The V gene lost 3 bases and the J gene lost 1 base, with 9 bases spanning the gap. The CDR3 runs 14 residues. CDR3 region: CASSLYGQNTEAFF. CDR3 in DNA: TGTGCCAGCAGTTTGTACGGACAGAACACTGAAGCTTTCTTT.

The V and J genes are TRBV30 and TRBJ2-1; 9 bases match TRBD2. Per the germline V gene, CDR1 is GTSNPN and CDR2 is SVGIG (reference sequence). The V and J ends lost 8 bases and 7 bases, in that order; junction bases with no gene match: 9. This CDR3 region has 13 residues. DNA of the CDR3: TGTGCCCATAGCGGGAGTCTTTCTAATGAGCAGTTCTTC. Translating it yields CAHSGSLSNEQFF.

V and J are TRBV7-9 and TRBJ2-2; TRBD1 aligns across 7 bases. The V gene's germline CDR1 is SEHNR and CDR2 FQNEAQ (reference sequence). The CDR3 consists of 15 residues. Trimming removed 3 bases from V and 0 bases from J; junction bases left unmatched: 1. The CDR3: CASSFDRANTGELFF. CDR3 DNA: TGTGCCAGCAGCTTTGACAGGGCGAACACCGGGGAGCTGTTTTTT.

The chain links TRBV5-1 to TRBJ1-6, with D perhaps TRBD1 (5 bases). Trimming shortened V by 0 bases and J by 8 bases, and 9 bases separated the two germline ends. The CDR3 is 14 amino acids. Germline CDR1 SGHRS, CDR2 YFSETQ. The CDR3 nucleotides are TGCGCCAGCAGCTTGGGACAGATTGATTCACCCCTCCACTTT. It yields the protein CASSLGQIDSPLHF.

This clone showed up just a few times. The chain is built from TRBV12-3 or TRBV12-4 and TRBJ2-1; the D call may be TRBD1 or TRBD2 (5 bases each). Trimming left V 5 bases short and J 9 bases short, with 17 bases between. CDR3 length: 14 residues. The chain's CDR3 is CASSLGLGVGEQFF. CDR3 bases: TGTGCCAGCAGTCTTGGGTTGGGGGTGGGTGAGCAGTTCTTC.

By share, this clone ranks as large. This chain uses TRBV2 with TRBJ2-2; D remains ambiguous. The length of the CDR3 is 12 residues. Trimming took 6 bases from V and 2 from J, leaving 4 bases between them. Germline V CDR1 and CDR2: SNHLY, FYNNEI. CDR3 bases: TGTGCCAGCAGCAGAAACACCGGGGAGCTGTTTTTT. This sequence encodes CASSRNTGELFF. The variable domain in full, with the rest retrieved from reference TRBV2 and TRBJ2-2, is EPEVTQTPSHQVTQMGQEVILRCVPISNHLYFYWYRQILGQKVEFLVSFYNNEISEKSEIFDDQFSVERPDGSNFTLKIRSTKLEDSAMYFCASSRNTGELFFGEGSRLTVL.

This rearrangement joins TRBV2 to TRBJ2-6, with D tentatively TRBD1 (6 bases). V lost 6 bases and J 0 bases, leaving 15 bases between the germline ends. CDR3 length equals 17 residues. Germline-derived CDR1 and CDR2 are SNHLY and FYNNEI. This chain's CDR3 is CASRRQVPSSGANVLTF. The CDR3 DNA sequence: TGTGCCAGCAGACGACAGGTCCCCTCCTCTGGGGCCAACGTCCTGACTTTC.

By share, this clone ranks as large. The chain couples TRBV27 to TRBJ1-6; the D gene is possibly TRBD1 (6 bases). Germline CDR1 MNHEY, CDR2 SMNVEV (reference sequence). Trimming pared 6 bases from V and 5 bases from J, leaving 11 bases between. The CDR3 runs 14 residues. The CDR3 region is CASSLQGHNSPLHF. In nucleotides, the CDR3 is TGTGCCAGCAGCCTCCAGGGGCATAATTCACCCCTCCACTTT.

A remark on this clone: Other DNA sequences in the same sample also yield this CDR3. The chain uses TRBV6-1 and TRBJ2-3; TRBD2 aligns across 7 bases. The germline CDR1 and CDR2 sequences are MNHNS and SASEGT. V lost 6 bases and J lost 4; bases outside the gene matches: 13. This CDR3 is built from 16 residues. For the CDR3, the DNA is TGTGCCAGCAGGACCCCAGCGGGACGTTTTCCAGATACGCAGTATTTT. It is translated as CASRTPAGRFPDTQYF.

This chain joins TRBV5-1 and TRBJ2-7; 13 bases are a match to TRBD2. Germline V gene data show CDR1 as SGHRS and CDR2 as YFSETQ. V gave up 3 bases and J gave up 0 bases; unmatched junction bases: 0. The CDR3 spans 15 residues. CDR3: CASSWTSGSSYEQYF. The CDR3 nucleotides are TGCGCCAGCAGCTGGACTAGCGGGAGCTCCTACGAGCAGTACTTC.

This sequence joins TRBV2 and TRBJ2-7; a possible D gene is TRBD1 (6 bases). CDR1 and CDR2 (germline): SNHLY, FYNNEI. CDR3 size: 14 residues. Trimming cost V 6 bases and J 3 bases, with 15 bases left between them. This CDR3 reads CASSQTGQGYEQYF. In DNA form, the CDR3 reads TGTGCCAGCAGCCAAACGGGACAAGGCTACGAGCAGTACTTC.

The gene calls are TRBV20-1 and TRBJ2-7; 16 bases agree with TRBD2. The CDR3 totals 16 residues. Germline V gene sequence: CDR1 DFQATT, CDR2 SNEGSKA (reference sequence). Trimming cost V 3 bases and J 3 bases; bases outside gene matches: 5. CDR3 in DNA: TGCAGTGCTAGGCCAGGGACTAGCGGGGGGGACTACGAGCAGTACTTC. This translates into CSARPGTSGGDYEQYF.

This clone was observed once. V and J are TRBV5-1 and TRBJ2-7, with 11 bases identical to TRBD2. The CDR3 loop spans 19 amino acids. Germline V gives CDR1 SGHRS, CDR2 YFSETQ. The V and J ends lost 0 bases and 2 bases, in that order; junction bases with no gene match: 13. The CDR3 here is CASSLGQTSGSTWAYEQYF. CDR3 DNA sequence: TGCGCCAGCAGCTTGGGCCAAACTAGCGGGAGCACTTGGGCCTACGAGCAGTACTTC.